This is a list of T cell receptor beta chains from one sample in a study of neoadjuvant anti-PD-1 for oral cavity cancer. Profiled with immunoSEQ multiplex PCR; TCRdb holds only in-frame clones, not every one. The sample gives about 62,000 clones, roughly 80% of which show up once; approximately 2.4% is in the top ten. The source material was PBMCs, sampled before nivolumab (anti-PD-1) treatment. These TCRs come from a person aged 40 to 85 with oral cavity squamous cell carcinoma. Each CDR3 is given without its conserved first and last residue. A D gene is named only where the DNA matches it firmly.

j_gene: TRBJ2-7; v_gene: TRBV9; d_gene: TRBD2; CDR3aa: ASSVGLAGLGYEQY
j_gene: TRBJ2-5; v_gene: TRBV5-4; d_gene: .; CDR3aa: ASSFGAHETQY
j_gene: TRBJ1-1; v_gene: TRBV5-1; d_gene: .; CDR3aa: ASSIVRDPNTEAF
j_gene: TRBJ1-2; v_gene: TRBV10-2; d_gene: TRBD1; CDR3aa: ASSESAGGRYGYT
j_gene: TRBJ2-2; v_gene: TRBV15; d_gene: TRBD1; CDR3aa: ATSRTGGYANTGELF
j_gene: TRBJ2-7; v_gene: TRBV29-1; d_gene: .; CDR3aa: SILRGGTRNYEQY
j_gene: TRBJ1-4; v_gene: TRBV5-1; d_gene: TRBD1; CDR3aa: ASSPRRTGGSEKLF
j_gene: TRBJ2-1; v_gene: TRBV9; d_gene: .; CDR3aa: ASSVGAYLNNEQF
j_gene: TRBJ1-2; v_gene: TRBV9; d_gene: TRBD1; CDR3aa: ASSVAEGGNYGYT
j_gene: TRBJ1-5; v_gene: TRBV6-1; d_gene: .; CDR3aa: ASSEQVFYSNQPQH
j_gene: TRBJ1-1; v_gene: TRBV21-1; d_gene: .; CDR3aa: ASSKGGGNTEAF
j_gene: TRBJ2-3; v_gene: TRBV5-1; d_gene: .; CDR3aa: ASSPGSGSSTDTQY
j_gene: TRBJ2-7; v_gene: TRBV4-1; d_gene: TRBD2; CDR3aa: ASSQDGGSYYEQY
j_gene: TRBJ2-5; v_gene: TRBV10-3; d_gene: .; CDR3aa: ATGRIQETQY
j_gene: TRBJ2-7; v_gene: TRBV14; d_gene: TRBD1; CDR3aa: ASSRGQGGYEQY
j_gene: TRBJ1-2; v_gene: TRBV27; d_gene: .; CDR3aa: ASSLGRLYGYT
j_gene: TRBJ2-3; v_gene: TRBV7-3; d_gene: .; CDR3aa: ASSLLAVPTDTQY
j_gene: TRBJ1-5; v_gene: TRBV10-2; d_gene: TRBD1; CDR3aa: ASSEGRGRRSNQPQH
j_gene: TRBJ2-1; v_gene: TRBV14; d_gene: TRBD2; CDR3aa: ASSQLAGGYNEQF
j_gene: TRBJ1-3; v_gene: TRBV25-1; d_gene: .; CDR3aa: ASSETGIGNTIY
j_gene: TRBJ2-5; v_gene: TRBV28; d_gene: .; CDR3aa: ASSFPALETQY
j_gene: TRBJ1-1; v_gene: TRBV5-4; d_gene: .; CDR3aa: ASSLVRANTEAF
j_gene: TRBJ1-4; v_gene: TRBV15; d_gene: .; CDR3aa: ATSSLNEKLF
j_gene: TRBJ2-2; v_gene: TRBV27; d_gene: .; CDR3aa: ASRPLWLRLNTGELF
j_gene: TRBJ2-3; v_gene: TRBV4-1; d_gene: TRBD2; CDR3aa: ASRGREAGVTDTQY
j_gene: TRBJ1-5; v_gene: TRBV6-1; d_gene: TRBD1; CDR3aa: ASSRDRDNQPQH
j_gene: TRBJ2-1; v_gene: TRBV7-9; d_gene: TRBD2; CDR3aa: ASQTSGSNEQF
j_gene: TRBJ1-3; v_gene: TRBV30; d_gene: .; CDR3aa: AWSGTDSGNTIY
j_gene: TRBJ2-2; v_gene: TRBV5-1; d_gene: .; CDR3aa: ASIPPTGEAGELF
j_gene: TRBJ2-1; v_gene: TRBV19; d_gene: .; CDR3aa: ASSSWGGNEQF
j_gene: TRBJ2-7; v_gene: TRBV5-1; d_gene: .; CDR3aa: ASSSRAGPYEQY
j_gene: TRBJ2-7; v_gene: TRBV5-1; d_gene: TRBD2; CDR3aa: ASSLGAGGEQY
j_gene: TRBJ2-1; v_gene: TRBV11-2; d_gene: TRBD2; CDR3aa: ASSIKVAGGPQNEQF
j_gene: TRBJ2-1; v_gene: TRBV7-6; d_gene: .; CDR3aa: ASSPFSRTDEQF
j_gene: TRBJ1-4; v_gene: TRBV7-2; d_gene: .; CDR3aa: ASSSHGQNEKLF
j_gene: TRBJ1-5; v_gene: TRBV18; d_gene: .; CDR3aa: ASSPPGSWAVGDIKPQH
j_gene: .; v_gene: TRBV10-3; d_gene: TRBD2; CDR3aa: AISAGSGGAYEQY
j_gene: TRBJ2-5; v_gene: TRBV7-8; d_gene: TRBD2; CDR3aa: ASSSGLAGGETQY
j_gene: TRBJ1-5; v_gene: TRBV27; d_gene: .; CDR3aa: ASSFQGFGNQPQH
j_gene: TRBJ2-1; v_gene: TRBV28; d_gene: TRBD2; CDR3aa: ASSEAGVYNEQF
j_gene: TRBJ2-6; v_gene: TRBV6-5; d_gene: .; CDR3aa: ASSWEGANVLT
j_gene: TRBJ2-3; v_gene: TRBV5-1; d_gene: TRBD2; CDR3aa: ASSLGGLGTDTQY
j_gene: TRBJ1-1; v_gene: TRBV28; d_gene: .; CDR3aa: ASSLHSVPGWSAMNTEAF
j_gene: TRBJ1-2; v_gene: TRBV7-9; d_gene: TRBD1; CDR3aa: ASSRDSYGYT
j_gene: TRBJ2-1; v_gene: TRBV7-3; d_gene: .; CDR3aa: ASSEAGLSYNEQF
j_gene: TRBJ1-4; v_gene: TRBV18; d_gene: .; CDR3aa: ASTPQATNEKLF
j_gene: TRBJ2-7; v_gene: TRBV11-3; d_gene: .; CDR3aa: ASSPGPSYEQY
j_gene: TRBJ2-2; v_gene: TRBV28; d_gene: .; CDR3aa: ASSLRTGELF
j_gene: TRBJ1-2; v_gene: TRBV7-9; d_gene: .; CDR3aa: ASSQMQSGYT
j_gene: TRBJ2-2; v_gene: TRBV14; d_gene: .; CDR3aa: ASSQDLTIPGTGELF
j_gene: TRBJ2-7; v_gene: TRBV29-1; d_gene: TRBD1; CDR3aa: SASGTGGYEQY
j_gene: TRBJ2-2; v_gene: TRBV28; d_gene: .; CDR3aa: ASSFRDHTGELF